The 15 T cell receptor beta chains reported below all come from one sample, sequenced in a study of read filtering for tumor transcriptome and immune sequencing (dated by TCRdb to 2020 to 2021). TCRdb shows the sequencer as Illumina HiSeq 4000. Starting from 350 to 500 ng RNA, TCR libraries were constructed with the Immunoverse kit using molecular barcoded adaptors that cover the alpha/delta and beta/gamma chains. TCRdb cleaned the public reads at Q25 with fastp, built clones with MiXCR and kept in-frame beta chains. Records with the same CDR3 protein are collapsed into one entry carrying the most frequent genes and DNA. In this sample the table shows approximately 58,000 distinct CDR3 sequences, 20% to 25% of which occur a single time. The ten largest make up roughly a sixth of the sample. The sequencing sample was made of a population of CD138-negative cells sorted from bone marrow. Read against the paper, the sample's cell subset or site label means: bone marrow mononuclear cells depleted of CD138+ plasma/myeloma cells by negative magnetic selection. The receptors derive from a donor aged 40 or over with multiple myeloma.

Turning to this clonotype: A read error may produce the germline difference seen at one junction end. The rearrangement uses TRBV29-1 and TRBJ2-1, with D uncertain. This CDR3 comprises 14 residues. Germline V lookup: CDR1 SQVTM, CDR2 ANQGSEA. CDR3 protein: CSVEFRVSYNEQIF. Here the CDR3 DNA reads TGCAGCGTTGAATTCCGGGTCTCCTACAACGAGCAGATCTTC.

This clonotype has at least ten counts. This rearrangement joins TRBV11-2 to TRBJ2-7; no clear D gene. The CDR3 length is 12 residues. Trimming shortened V by 3 bases and J by 4 bases, and 7 bases separated the two germline ends. The germline V gene has CDR1 SGHAT and CDR2 FQNNGV. CDR3 sequence reads: CASSFPAYEQYF. In DNA, the CDR3 is TGTGCCAGCAGCTTCCCTGCGTACGAGCAGTACTTC.

This clonotype appeared many times. This chain's CDR3 is CASSLVVRRVEEQFF. CDR3 nucleotide sequence: TGTGCCAGCAGCTTAGTGGTCCGGCGGGTAGAGGAGCAGTTCTTC. The V call is TRBV11-2, the J call TRBJ2-1; possible D gene TRBD2, 5 bases. CDR3 length equals 15 residues. With 1 base removed from V and 10 bases from J, the gap between germline ends came to 17 bases. Germline assignment: CDR1 SGHAT and CDR2 FQNNGV. Full variable domain (remainder filled in from reference TRBV11-2 and TRBJ2-1): EAGVAQSPRYKIIEKRQSVAFWCNPISGHATLYWYQQILGQGPKLLIQFQNNGVVDDSQLPKDRFSAERLKGVDSTLKIQPAKLEDSAVYLCASSLVVRRVEEQFFGPGTRLTVL.

The chain couples TRBV6-5 to TRBJ2-5, with D hard to call. Germline V CDR1 and CDR2: MNHEY, SVGAGI. V lost 2 bases and J 3 bases, leaving 7 bases between the germline ends. This CDR3 contains 13 residues. CDR3 DNA: TGTGCCAGCAGTTACACAGCTAAAGAGACCCAGTACTTC. It encodes CASSYTAKETQYF.

This chain connects TRBV6-5 to TRBJ1-2; 10 bases agree with TRBD1. Germline CDR1 and CDR2: MNHEY and SVGAGI. There are 18 residues in the CDR3. V lost 5 bases, J lost 6 bases, and 18 bases stayed unmatched. As DNA, the CDR3 is TGTGCCAGCAGTCCGCCACCGGGACAGGGGCCCGTCAACGATGGCTACACCTTC. It codes for CASSPPPGQGPVNDGYTF.

Note on this clonotype: It may be a read error: a sequence one base away is much more abundant. This sequence joins TRBV7-2 and TRBJ2-6; D might be TRBD1 or TRBD2, each matching 5 bases. Germline V CDR1 and CDR2: SGHTA, FQGNSA. This CDR3 is built from 15 residues. In DNA, the CDR3 is TGTGCCAGCAGCCTCTCTAGCTCTGGGGCCCACGTCCTGACTTTC. This sequence encodes CASSLSSSGAHVLTF. The full variable domain, completed using reference TRBV7-2 and TRBJ2-6, is GAGVSQSPSNKVTEKGKDVELRCDPISGHTALYWYRQSLGQGLEFLIYFQGNSAPDKSGLPSDRFSAERTGGSVSTLTIQRTQQEDSAVYLCASSLSSSGAHVLTFGAGSRLTVL.

This clonotype has ten or more counts. The rearrangement links TRBV4-1 to TRBJ1-6; D is unclear. Trimming took off 0 bases at V and 9 bases at J, with 6 bases between the two ends. Germline assignment: CDR1 MGHRA and CDR2 YSYEKL. The CDR3 spans 13 residues. This CDR3 reads CASSQDRGSPLHF. The CDR3 nucleotides read TGCGCCAGCAGCCAAGATCGGGGTTCACCCCTCCACTTT.

The gene calls are TRBV12-3 or TRBV12-4 and TRBJ2-1, with TRBD2 matching 8 bases. The length of the CDR3 is 16 residues. V lost 7 bases to trimming and J lost 7 bases; unmatched junction nucleotides: 15. Written as DNA, the CDR3 is TGTGCCAGCATTCCCCTGGGGAGCGGGAGAAAGAATGAGCAGTTCTTC. This codes for CASIPLGSGRKNEQFF.

This clonotype occurred once. This may stem from a read error, because a much larger clone lies one nucleotide away. V gene TRBV4-1 combines with J gene TRBJ2-1, with 7 bases lining up with TRBD1. After removal of 4 bases from V and 3 bases from J, the junction contained 12 bases not matched to a gene. Germline V gene data show CDR1 as MGHRA and CDR2 as YSYEKL. This CDR3 spans 17 amino acids. CDR3 DNA sequence: TGCGCCAGCAGCCGAGACTCGGGACAGAACTTCTACAATGAGCAGTTCTTC. Its translation: CASSRDSGQNFYNEQFF.

This chain connects TRBV5-1 to TRBJ2-3; 10 bases match TRBD2. The junction had 10 bases not matched to a gene; V was cut back by 4 bases and J by 5 bases. This CDR3 is built from 16 residues. Germline lookup yields CDR1 SGHRS and CDR2 YFSETQ. The CDR3, as DNA: TGCGCCAGCAGCACCGGACTAGCGGAAGCGGTAGATACGCAGTATTTT. It specifies CASSTGLAEAVDTQYF.

This clonotype was seen at least ten times. The gene calls are TRBV20-1 and TRBJ2-1, with D maybe TRBD1 (6 bases). CDR3 length: 12 residues. Germline V gene data show CDR1 as DFQATT and CDR2 as SNEGSKA (reference sequence). The V end lost 4 bases, the J end lost 7 bases, and 11 bases lay between the germline ends. CDR3 sequence reads: CSAKITGNEQFF. The CDR3 bases are TGCAGTGCTAAAATCACAGGGAATGAGCAGTTCTTC.

This clonotype was observed at least ten times. J is TRBJ2-7 and V is TRBV12-3 or TRBV12-4; D call uncertain. The CDR3 covers 13 residues. Trimming removed 3 bases at V and 5 bases at J, with 11 bases between. CDR3 sequence: CASSFIEGHEQYF. The CDR3 nucleotides are TGTGCCAGCAGTTTCATAGAAGGGCACGAGCAGTACTTC.

Many counts were recorded for this clonotype. The rearrangement uses TRBV6-2 or TRBV6-3 and TRBJ2-5; maybe TRBD1 (5 bases). The CDR3 has 11 residues. Germline CDR1 and CDR2: MNHEY and SVGEGT. V lost 10 bases to trimming and J lost 6 bases, with 12 bases between them. CDR3: CATDQGKTQYF. CDR3 nucleotides: TGTGCCACCGACCAGGGAAAGACCCAGTACTTC.

Details on this clonotype: A read error may explain this, as a much larger clone is one base away. The chain has TRBV20-1 and TRBJ2-3; 8 bases map to TRBD2. This CDR3 spans 15 amino acids. Germline V gene data show CDR1 as DFQATT and CDR2 as SNEGSKA (reference sequence). V trimming: 1 base; J trimming: 5 bases; junction bases outside the gene matches: 8. CDR3 loop: CSARVLADIIDTQYF. The DNA of the CDR3 is TGCAGTGCTAGAGTACTAGCGGACATCATAGATACGCAGTATTTT.

This clonotype appeared many times. This chain joins TRBV18 and TRBJ2-1; D not resolved. The CDR3 sequence is 14 residues long. Looked up from germline, CDR1 is KGHSH and CDR2 is LQKENI. Trimming pared 2 bases from V and 4 bases from J, leaving 9 bases between. CDR3 in DNA: TGTGCCAGCTCACCAGCGGATTTGTACAATGAGCAGTTCTTC. Amino acid sequence: CASSPADLYNEQFF.